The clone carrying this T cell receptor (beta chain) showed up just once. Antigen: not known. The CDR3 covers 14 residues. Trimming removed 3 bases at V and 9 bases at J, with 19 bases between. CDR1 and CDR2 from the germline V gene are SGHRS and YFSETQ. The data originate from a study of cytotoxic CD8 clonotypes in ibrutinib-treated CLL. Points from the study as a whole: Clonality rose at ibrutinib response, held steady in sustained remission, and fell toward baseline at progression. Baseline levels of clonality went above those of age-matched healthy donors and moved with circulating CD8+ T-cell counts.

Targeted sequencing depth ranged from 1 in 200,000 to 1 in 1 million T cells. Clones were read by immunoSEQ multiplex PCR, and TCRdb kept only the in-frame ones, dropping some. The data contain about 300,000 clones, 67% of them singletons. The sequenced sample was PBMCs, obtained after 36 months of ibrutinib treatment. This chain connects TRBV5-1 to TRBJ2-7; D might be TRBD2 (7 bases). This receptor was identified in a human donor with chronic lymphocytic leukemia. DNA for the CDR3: TGCGCCAGCAGCTCCGGGGGGCGGGGGATGATGCAGTACTTC. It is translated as CASSSGGRGMMQYF.